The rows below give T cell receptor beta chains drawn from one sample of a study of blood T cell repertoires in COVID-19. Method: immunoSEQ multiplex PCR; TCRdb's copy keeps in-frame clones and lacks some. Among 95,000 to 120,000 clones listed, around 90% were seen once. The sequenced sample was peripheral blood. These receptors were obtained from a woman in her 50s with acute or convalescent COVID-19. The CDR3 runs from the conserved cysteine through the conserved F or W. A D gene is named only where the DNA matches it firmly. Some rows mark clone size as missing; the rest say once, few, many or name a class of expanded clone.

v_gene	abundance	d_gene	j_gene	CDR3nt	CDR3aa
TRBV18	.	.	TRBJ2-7	TGTGCCAGCTCACTGACAGACTACGAGCAGTACTTC	CASSLTDYEQYF
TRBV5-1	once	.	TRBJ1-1	TGCGCCAGCAGCTTGGACAGCAAGAACACTGAAGCTTTCTTT	CASSLDSKNTEAFF
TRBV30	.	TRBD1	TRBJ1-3	TGTGCCTGGAGCCGGGACAGTGGATCTGGAAACACCATATATTTT	CAWSRDSGSGNTIYF
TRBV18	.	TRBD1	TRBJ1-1	TGTGCCAGCTCGGGACAGGGGGACACTGAAGCTTTCTTT	CASSGQGDTEAFF
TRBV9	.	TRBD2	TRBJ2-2	TGTGCCAGCAGCGTACGGGGGGGTAGAGACACCGGGGAGCTGTTTTTT	CASSVRGGRDTGELFF
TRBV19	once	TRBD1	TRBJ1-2	TGTGCCAGTAGTGCCTCGACAGGGGCAAGCAGAAATGGCTACACCTTC	CASSASTGASRNGYTF
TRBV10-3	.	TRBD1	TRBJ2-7	TGTGCCATCAGTGAGTCCGGGGGGACAGGGCGCTACGAGCAGTACTTC	CAISESGGTGRYEQYF
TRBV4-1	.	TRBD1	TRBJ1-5	TGCGCCAGCAGCCAGGGACAGGGGGCTGGAAGCAATCAGCCCCAGCATTTT	CASSQGQGAGSNQPQHF
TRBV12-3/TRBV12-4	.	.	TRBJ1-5	TGTGCCAGCAGTTCCCGGGGGAATCAGCCCCAGCATTTT	CASSSRGNQPQHF
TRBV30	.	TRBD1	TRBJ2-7	TGTGCCTGGAATCCCGGGACAGGGGCCTCCTACGAGCAGTACTTC	CAWNPGTGASYEQYF
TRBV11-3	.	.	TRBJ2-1	TGTGCCAGCAGCCGGTCCTCAACTAACAATGAGCAGTTCTTC	CASSRSSTNNEQFF
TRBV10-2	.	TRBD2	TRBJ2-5	TGCGCCAGCAGTGTAGCGGGATTGGGAGAGACCCAGTACTTC	CASSVAGLGETQYF
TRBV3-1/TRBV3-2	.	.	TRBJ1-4	TGTGCCAGCAGCCAAGATAGGGCAGGGCTGTCCGAAAAACTGTTTTTT	CASSQDRAGLSEKLFF
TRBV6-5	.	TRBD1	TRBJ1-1	TGTGCCAGCAGTTACGGACAGGGCGGAGCTGAAGCTTTCTTT	CASSYGQGGAEAFF
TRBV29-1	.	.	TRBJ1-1	TGCAGCGTTGACCCAGGGTATGACACTGAAGCTTTCTTT	CSVDPGYDTEAFF
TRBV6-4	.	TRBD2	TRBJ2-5	TGTGCCGTGACAGGGTCTAGCGGGAGCCAAGAGACCCAGTACTTC	CAVTGSSGSQETQYF
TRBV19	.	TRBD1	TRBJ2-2	TGTGCCAGTAGTACCATCACAGGGGGCACCGGGGAGCTGTTTTTT	CASSTITGGTGELFF